This T cell receptor (beta chain) emerged from a study of regulatory T cells in long-lasting Graves disease. The overall study: Persistence in Graves' disease denoted antithyroid drug use beyond 5 years alongside positive TSH receptor antibodies.

Many counts were recorded for this clonotype. Libraries of TCR beta came from iRepertoire HTBI primers plus Arm-PCR of CDR3 regions. Authors' data handling: Sample data revealed approximately 60 TRBV and about 15 TRBJ segments. One entry per CDR3 protein, called by TCRdb with MiXCR from the multiplex PCR reads. TCRdb assigned the V and J calls; the authors' analysis was not used. Counted here are approximately 470,000 distinct CDR3 sequences, 20% occurring once; the ten biggest clones make up 7% to 9.5%. Time point described: persistent/refractory GD, antithyroid drugs over 5 years with positive TRAb. Isolated PBMC RNA provided the starting material for the TCR library. Each patient gave roughly 9.2 milliliters of EDTA-anticoagulated peripheral blood. CDR1 and CDR2 (germline): MNHEY, SVGAGI. The CDR3 is 14 amino acids. V lost 4 bases and J lost 5, with 11 bases in between.

The chain uses TRBV6-5 and TRBJ2-2, with TRBD1 as a possible D gene (5 bases). The source is a female donor with Graves disease. The sample here was peripheral blood mononuclear cells (PBMCs), taken when the disease was refractory, from a patient treated with antithyroid drugs. Written as DNA, the CDR3 is TGTGCCAGCAGTTTTTCCAGGGTGACCGGGGAGCTGTTTTTT. It translates to CASSFSRVTGELFF.